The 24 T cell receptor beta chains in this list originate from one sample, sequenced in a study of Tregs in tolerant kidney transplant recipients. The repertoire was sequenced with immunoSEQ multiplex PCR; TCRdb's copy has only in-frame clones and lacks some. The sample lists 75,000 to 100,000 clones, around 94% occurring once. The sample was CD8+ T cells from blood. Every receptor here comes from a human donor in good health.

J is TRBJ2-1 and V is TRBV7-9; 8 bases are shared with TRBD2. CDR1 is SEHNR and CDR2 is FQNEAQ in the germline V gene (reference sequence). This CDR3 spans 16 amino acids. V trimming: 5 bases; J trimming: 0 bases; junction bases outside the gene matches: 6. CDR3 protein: CASSPLAGSSYNEQFF. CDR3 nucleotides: TGTGCCAGCAGCCCGTTAGCGGGAAGCTCCTACAATGAGCAGTTCTTC.

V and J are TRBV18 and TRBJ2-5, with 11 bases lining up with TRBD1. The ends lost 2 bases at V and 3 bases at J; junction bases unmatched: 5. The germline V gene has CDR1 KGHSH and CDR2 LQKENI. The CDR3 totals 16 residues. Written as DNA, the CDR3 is TGTGCCAGCTCACCAACCGGACAGGGGGCTAAAGAGACCCAGTACTTC. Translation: CASSPTGQGAKETQYF.

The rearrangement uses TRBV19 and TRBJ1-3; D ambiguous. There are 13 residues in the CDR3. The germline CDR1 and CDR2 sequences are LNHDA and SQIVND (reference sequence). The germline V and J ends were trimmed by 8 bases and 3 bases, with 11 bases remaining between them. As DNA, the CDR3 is TGTGCCAGTCTAGGTCGCGATGGAAACACCATATATTTT. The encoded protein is CASLGRDGNTIYF.

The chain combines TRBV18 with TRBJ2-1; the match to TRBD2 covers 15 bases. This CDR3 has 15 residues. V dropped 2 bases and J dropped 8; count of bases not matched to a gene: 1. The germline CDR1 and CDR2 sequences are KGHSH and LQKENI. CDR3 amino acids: CASSPGTSGRYEQFF. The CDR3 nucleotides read TGTGCCAGCTCACCAGGGACTAGCGGGAGGTATGAGCAGTTCTTC.

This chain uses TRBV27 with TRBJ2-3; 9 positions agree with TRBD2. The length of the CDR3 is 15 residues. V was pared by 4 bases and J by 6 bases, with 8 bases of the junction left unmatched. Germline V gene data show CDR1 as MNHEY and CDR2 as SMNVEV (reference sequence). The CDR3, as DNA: TGTGCCAGCAGTTGGGGCGGGAGGGCCGTCGATACGCAGTATTTT. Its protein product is CASSWGGRAVDTQYF.

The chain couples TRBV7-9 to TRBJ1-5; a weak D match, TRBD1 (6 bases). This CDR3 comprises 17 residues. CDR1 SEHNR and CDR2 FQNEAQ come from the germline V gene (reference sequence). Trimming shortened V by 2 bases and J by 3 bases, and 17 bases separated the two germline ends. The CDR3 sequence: CASSLSVQGPSNQPQHF. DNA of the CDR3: TGTGCCAGCAGCTTATCGGTGCAGGGGCCTTCCAATCAGCCCCAGCATTTT.

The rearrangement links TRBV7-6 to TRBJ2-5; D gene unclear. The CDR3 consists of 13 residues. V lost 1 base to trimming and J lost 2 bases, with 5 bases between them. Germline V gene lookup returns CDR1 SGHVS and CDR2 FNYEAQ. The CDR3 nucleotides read TGTGCCAGCAGCTTAGGGCTTCAAGAGACCCAGTACTTC. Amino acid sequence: CASSLGLQETQYF.

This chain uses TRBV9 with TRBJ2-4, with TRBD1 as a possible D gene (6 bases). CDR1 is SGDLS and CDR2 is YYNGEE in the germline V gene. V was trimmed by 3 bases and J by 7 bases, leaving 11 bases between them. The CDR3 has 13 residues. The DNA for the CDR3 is TGTGCCAGCAGCGACGGGACAAATAACATTCAGTACTTC. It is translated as CASSDGTNNIQYF.

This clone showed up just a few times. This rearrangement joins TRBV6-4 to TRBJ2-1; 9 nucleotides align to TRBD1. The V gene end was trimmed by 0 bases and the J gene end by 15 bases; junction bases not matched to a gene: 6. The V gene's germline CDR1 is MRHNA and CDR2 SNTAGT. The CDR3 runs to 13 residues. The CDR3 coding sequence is TGTGCCAGCAGTGACTCGGGACAGGGCCTTCGGTTCTTC. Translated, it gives CASSDSGQGLRFF.

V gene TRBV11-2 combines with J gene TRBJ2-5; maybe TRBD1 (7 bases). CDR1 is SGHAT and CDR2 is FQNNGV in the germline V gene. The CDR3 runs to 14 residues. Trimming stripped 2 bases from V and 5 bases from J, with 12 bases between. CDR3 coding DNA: TGTGCCAGCAGCTTAAGGCCAGGGGGGGAGACCCAGTACTTC. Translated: CASSLRPGGETQYF.

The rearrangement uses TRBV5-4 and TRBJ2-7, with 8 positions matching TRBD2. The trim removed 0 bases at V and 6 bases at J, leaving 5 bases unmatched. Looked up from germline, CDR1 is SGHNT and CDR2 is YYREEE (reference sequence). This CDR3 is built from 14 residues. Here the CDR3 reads CASSLGGLDSEQYF. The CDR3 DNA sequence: TGTGCCAGCAGCTTGGGGGGACTAGACTCCGAGCAGTACTTC.

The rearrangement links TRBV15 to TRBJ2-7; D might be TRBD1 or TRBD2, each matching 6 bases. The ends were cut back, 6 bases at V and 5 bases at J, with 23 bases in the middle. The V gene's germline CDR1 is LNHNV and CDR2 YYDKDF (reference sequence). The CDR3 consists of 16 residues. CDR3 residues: CATSGGREASLHEQYF. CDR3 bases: TGTGCCACCAGTGGGGGGCGTGAGGCGTCCCTCCACGAGCAGTACTTC.

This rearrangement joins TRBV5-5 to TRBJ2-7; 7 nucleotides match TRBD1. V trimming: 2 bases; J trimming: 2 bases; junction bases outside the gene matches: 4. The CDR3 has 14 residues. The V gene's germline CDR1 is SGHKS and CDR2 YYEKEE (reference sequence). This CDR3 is CASSLVQGTYEQYF. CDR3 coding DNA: TGTGCCAGCAGCTTAGTACAGGGGACCTACGAGCAGTACTTC.

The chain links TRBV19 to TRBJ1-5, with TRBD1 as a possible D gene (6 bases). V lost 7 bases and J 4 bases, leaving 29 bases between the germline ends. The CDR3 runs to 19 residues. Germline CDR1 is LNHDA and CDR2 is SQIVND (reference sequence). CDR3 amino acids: CASIHSRQARGGSNQPQHF. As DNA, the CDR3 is TGTGCCAGTATCCACTCCCGACAGGCCCGAGGAGGGTCTAATCAGCCCCAGCATTTT.

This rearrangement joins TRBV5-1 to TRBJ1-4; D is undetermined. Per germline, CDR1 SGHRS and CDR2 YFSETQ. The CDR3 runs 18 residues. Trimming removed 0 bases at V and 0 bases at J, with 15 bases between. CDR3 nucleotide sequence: TGCGCCAGCAGCTTGGCAAAGGTTAGCCACCCAACTAATGAAAAACTGTTTTTT. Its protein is CASSLAKVSHPTNEKLFF. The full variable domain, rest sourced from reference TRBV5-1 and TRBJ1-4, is KAGVTQTPRYLIKTRGQQVTLSCSPISGHRSVSWYQQTPGQGLQFLFEYFSETQRNKGNFPGRFSGRQFSNSRSEMNVSTLELGDSALYLCASSLAKVSHPTNEKLFFGSGTQLSVL.

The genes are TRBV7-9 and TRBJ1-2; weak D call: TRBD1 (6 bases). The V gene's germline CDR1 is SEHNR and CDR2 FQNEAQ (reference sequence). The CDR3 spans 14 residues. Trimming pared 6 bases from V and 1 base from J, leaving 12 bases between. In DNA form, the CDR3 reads TGTGCCAGCAGTTTAAGAGGGGGTAACTATGGCTACACCTTC. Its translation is CASSLRGGNYGYTF.

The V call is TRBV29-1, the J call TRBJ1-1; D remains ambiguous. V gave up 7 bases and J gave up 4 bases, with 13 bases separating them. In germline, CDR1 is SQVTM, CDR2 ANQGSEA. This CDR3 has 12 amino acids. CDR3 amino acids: CSAYRESTEAFF. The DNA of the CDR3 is TGCAGCGCTTATCGGGAGAGCACTGAAGCTTTCTTT.

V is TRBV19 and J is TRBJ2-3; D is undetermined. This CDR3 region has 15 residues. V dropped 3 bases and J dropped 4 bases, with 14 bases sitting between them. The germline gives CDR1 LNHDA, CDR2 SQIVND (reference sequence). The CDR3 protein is CASSIFPPRPDTQYF. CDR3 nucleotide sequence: TGTGCCAGTAGTATTTTCCCACCTAGACCAGATACGCAGTATTTT.

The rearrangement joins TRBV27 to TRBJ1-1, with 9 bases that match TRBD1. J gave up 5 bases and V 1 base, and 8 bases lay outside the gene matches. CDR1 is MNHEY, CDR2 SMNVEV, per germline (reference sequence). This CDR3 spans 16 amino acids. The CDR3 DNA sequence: TGTGCCAGCAGTTTATTTTGGACAGGGGTAAAAACTGAAGCTTTCTTT. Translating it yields CASSLFWTGVKTEAFF.

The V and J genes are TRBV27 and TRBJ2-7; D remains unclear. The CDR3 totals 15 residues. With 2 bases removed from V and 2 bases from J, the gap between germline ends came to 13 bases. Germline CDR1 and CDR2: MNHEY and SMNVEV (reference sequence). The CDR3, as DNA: TGTGCCAGCAGTTTAGGCTTCCCCTTAACCTACGAGCAGTACTTC. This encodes CASSLGFPLTYEQYF.

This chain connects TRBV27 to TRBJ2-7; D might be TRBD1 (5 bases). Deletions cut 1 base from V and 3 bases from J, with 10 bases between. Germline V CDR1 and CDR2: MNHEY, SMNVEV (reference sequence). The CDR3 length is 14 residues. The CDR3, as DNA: TGTGCCAGCAGTTTATTGGCAGGACACTACGAGCAGTACTTC. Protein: CASSLLAGHYEQYF.

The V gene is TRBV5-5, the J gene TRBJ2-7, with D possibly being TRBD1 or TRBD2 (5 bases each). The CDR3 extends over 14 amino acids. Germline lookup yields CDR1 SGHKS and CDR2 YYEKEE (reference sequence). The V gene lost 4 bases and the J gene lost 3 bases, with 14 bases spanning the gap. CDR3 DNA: TGTGCCAGCAGCCCTGGGGCTAGCTTCTACGAGCAGTACTTC. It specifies CASSPGASFYEQYF.

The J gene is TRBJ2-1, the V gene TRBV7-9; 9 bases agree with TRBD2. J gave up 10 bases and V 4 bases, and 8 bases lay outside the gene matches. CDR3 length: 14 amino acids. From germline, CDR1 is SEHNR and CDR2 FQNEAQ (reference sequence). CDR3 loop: CASSWSGGTDEQFF. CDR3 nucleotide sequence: TGTGCCAGCAGCTGGAGCGGGGGGACTGACGAGCAGTTCTTC.

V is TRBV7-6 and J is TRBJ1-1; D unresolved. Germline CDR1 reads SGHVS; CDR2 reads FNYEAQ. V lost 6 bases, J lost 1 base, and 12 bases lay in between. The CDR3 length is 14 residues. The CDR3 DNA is TGTGCCAGCAGTCCCGGAGGGAGGAACACTGAAGCTTTCTTT. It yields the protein CASSPGGRNTEAFF. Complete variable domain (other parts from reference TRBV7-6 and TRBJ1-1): GAGVSQSPRYKVTKRGQDVALRCDPISGHVSLYWYRQALGQGPEFLTYFNYEAQQDKSGLPNDRFSAERPEGSISTLTIQRTEQRDSAMYRCASSPGGRNTEAFFGQGTRLTVV.